The 7 T cell receptor beta chains below were found in one sample sequenced in a study of cytomegalovirus exposure and HLA in healthy donors. Assay: immunoSEQ multiplex PCR; the TCRdb copy retains only in-frame clones and omits some. In the table there are 150,000 to 200,000 clones, roughly nine tenths of which are singletons. Sequencing input: PBMCs. Source of these receptors: a woman younger than 30 in good health and CMV-seropositive.

The rearrangement uses TRBV5-1 and TRBJ2-7, with D maybe TRBD1 (5 bases). With 4 bases removed from V and 5 bases from J, the gap between germline ends came to 19 bases. The germline CDR1 and CDR2 sequences are SGHRS and YFSETQ. The CDR3 sequence is 15 residues long. The CDR3 here is CASSPFGAFQHEQYF. The CDR3 DNA is TGCGCCAGCAGCCCCTTTGGGGCCTTCCAACACGAGCAGTACTTC.

The rearrangement links TRBV28 to TRBJ1-4, with D possibly being TRBD1 (5 bases). V lost 4 bases to trimming and J lost 5 bases, with 11 bases between them. This CDR3 region has 14 residues. Germline CDR1 and CDR2: MDHEN and SYDVKM. DNA for the CDR3: TGTGCCAGCAGTTGGGGACTAAGGAATGAAAAACTGTTTTTT. Translation gives CASSWGLRNEKLFF.

This clone is a singleton in its sample. The V call is TRBV29-1, the J call TRBJ1-1; maybe TRBD1 (5 bases). The CDR3 is 14 amino acids. Trimming cost V 3 bases and J 3 bases, with 14 bases left between them. Germline V lookup: CDR1 SQVTM, CDR2 ANQGSEA. Here the CDR3 DNA reads TGCAGCGTTGAGGTGGGGGGAATTCACACTGAAGCTTTCTTT. As protein: CSVEVGGIHTEAFF.

The chain carries TRBV7-2 and TRBJ1-1, with D possibly being TRBD1 (5 bases). V lost 1 base and J 5 bases, leaving 14 bases between the germline ends. The length of the CDR3 is 15 residues. Germline V CDR1 and CDR2: SGHTA, FQGNSA. CDR3 DNA sequence: TGTGCCAGCAGCTTAGTTGGCAGGGTTGGAACTGAAGCTTTCTTT. This codes for CASSLVGRVGTEAFF.

This clone is a singleton in its sample. CDR3 nucleotide sequence: TGTGCCAGCAGTGATAGCGGGGTGCTTACAGATACGCAGTATTTT. Translating it yields CASSDSGVLTDTQYF. V and J are TRBV2 and TRBJ2-3, with 8 nucleotides matching TRBD2. This CDR3 has 15 residues. V lost 3 bases, J lost 3 bases, and 5 bases stayed unmatched. The germline V gene has CDR1 SNHLY and CDR2 FYNNEI.

V usage is TRBV9 and J usage is TRBJ1-2; the D is unclear. V lost 5 bases, J lost 2 bases, and 13 bases lay in between. This CDR3 region has 14 residues. CDR1 and CDR2 from the germline V gene are SGDLS and YYNGEE. DNA for the CDR3: TGTGCCAGCAGTACAATCTCGCAGAACTATGGCTACACCTTC. It specifies CASSTISQNYGYTF.

The chain recombines TRBV6-5 with TRBJ1-1; 8 positions agree with TRBD1. Germline assignment: CDR1 MNHEY and CDR2 SVGAGI. After removal of 7 bases from V and 4 bases from J, the junction contained 5 bases not matched to a gene. This CDR3 comprises 13 residues. The CDR3 loop is CASNAGGITEAFF. The CDR3 DNA is TGTGCCAGCAACGCAGGGGGCATCACTGAAGCTTTCTTT.